This T cell receptor (beta chain) was sequenced in a study of PD-1 blockade in classical Hodgkin lymphoma. Every patient relapsed after autologous stem cell transplantation, and brentuximab vedotin exposure varied. The V gene's germline CDR1 is KGHSH and CDR2 LQKENI. This CDR3 comprises 15 residues. V lost 4 bases and J lost 4; bases outside the gene matches: 9. TCRdb's copy holds only in-frame clones and misses some; the assay was immunoSEQ multiplex PCR. The sample lists 22,000 or so clones; 77% were seen once. This clonotype was sampled from a human donor with classical Hodgkin lymphoma. The chain joins TRBV18 to TRBJ1-2, with TRBD1 matching over 7 bases. The material was peripheral blood mononuclear cells (PBMCs), obtained before the second cycle of nivolumab. CDR3 DNA sequence: TGTGCCAGCTCACGGGACAGCCCTATCGTCTATGGCTACACCTTC. Amino acid sequence: CASSRDSPIVYGYTF.